This T cell receptor beta chain is from a study of human T cells and chemical hapten exposure. Study background: Largely, small differences in pooled library volume made per-sample TCR yields vary. Study results and caveats: Among TCRs, those above 1 in 1000 frequency were unaffected by DPC sensitization.

Comment on this clonotype: Its antigen is unidentified.

Library construction involved attaching unique molecular identifiers to individual cDNA molecules, which allowed quantitative, reproducible TCR counting. One entry per CDR3 protein results from TCRdb running MiXCR on the RACE reads. The sample records tens of thousands of distinct CDR3 sequences, 9.5% to 15% being singletons. Time point reported: pre-sensitization, week 0. Treatment defined: therapeutic diphenylcyclopropenone sensitization with weekly scalp DPC. In germline, CDR1 is PRHDT, CDR2 FYEKMQ (reference sequence). CDR3 size: 15 residues. V lost 5 bases, J lost 5 bases, and 10 bases stayed unmatched.

The receptor's source is a woman in her 30s with alopecia areata. Some clones in this sample may be carry-over from other donors' samples. The rearrangement links TRBV13 to TRBJ2-3, with 7 bases matching TRBD2. This specimen was whole blood, taken in connection with sensitization to the hapten diphenylcyclopropenone (DPC). The CDR3, as DNA: TGTGCCAGCAGCCCAGGGAGGGCGGGAGAAGATACGCAGTATTTT. Residues: CASSPGRAGEDTQYF.